Listed below are T cell receptor beta chains from one sample, sequenced in a study of CD8 T cells in Susac syndrome. TCRdb redid the calling of the immunoSEQ multiplex PCR reads with MiXCR, one entry per CDR3 protein. The sample lists more than 95,000 distinct CDR3 sequences; approximately 93% were seen once. Sequencing used CD8+ T cells from PBMCs. These receptors came from a human donor with multiple sclerosis. Each CDR3 is given with its conserved first and last residue. A D gene is named only where the DNA matches it firmly. Clone size, where shown, is once, few, many, or a class for clones that have expanded.

d_call clone_size j_call v_call cdr3_nt cdr3_aa
- - TRBJ1-1 TRBV4-2 TGTGCCAGCAGCCAAAGAGCTGAAGCTTTCTTT CASSQRAEAFF
- once TRBJ1-2 TRBV4-1 TGCGCCAGCAGCCAAACCCGGGGGGAAGATGGCTACACCTTC CASSQTRGEDGYTF
- - TRBJ1-1 TRBV15 TGTGCCACCAGCAGAGGGGCGGAAAAGAACACTGAAGCTTTCTTT CATSRGAEKNTEAFF
TRBD2 - TRBJ2-1 TRBV11-1 TGTGCCAGCAGCTTATCAAGCGGGAACTACAATGAGCAGTTCTTC CASSLSSGNYNEQFF
TRBD1 - TRBJ2-1 TRBV27 TGTGCCAGCAGTTTAGGGACGACAGGGAACAATGAGCAGTTCTTC CASSLGTTGNNEQFF
- - TRBJ2-5 TRBV2 TGTGCCAGCAGTGATTATCAAGAGACCCAGTACTTC CASSDYQETQYF
TRBD2 - TRBJ2-1 TRBV4-1 TGCGCCAGCAGCCGAGGGACTAGCGGGGGGGCGAATGAGCAGTTCTTC CASSRGTSGGANEQFF
- - TRBJ2-7 TRBV9 TGTGCCAGCAGCGTAGGAAAGGACAGAACCTACGAGCAGTACTTC CASSVGKDRTYEQYF
- few TRBJ1-5 TRBV27 TGTGCCAGCAGTCTCAACAGGGATCAGCCCCAGCATTTT CASSLNRDQPQHF
- once TRBJ2-1 TRBV6-5 TGTGCCAGCCGTCCCACTCGGACTGGTGAGCAGTTCTTC CASRPTRTGEQFF
- - TRBJ1-2 TRBV30 TGTGCCAGCGAGGAGACGCAGGCATATGGCTACACCTTC CASEETQAYGYTF
- - TRBJ2-2 TRBV25-1 TGTGCCAGCAGTGTTCGCGGATTCCCGTGGCTAGCTGACACCGGGGAGCTGTTTTTT CASSVRGFPWLADTGELFF
TRBD2 once TRBJ2-5 TRBV19 TGTGCCAGTAGTATGGTAGCGGGGGGGCGAGAGACCCAGTACTTC CASSMVAGGRETQYF
TRBD2 - TRBJ2-1 TRBV27 TGTGCCAGCAGTTTCGGGACTAGCGGTAACAATGAGCAGTTCTTC CASSFGTSGNNEQFF
- - TRBJ2-7 TRBV6-2/TRBV6-3 TGTGCCATCGAGACCTACGAGCAGTACTTC CAIETYEQYF
- - TRBJ2-3 TRBV7-9 TGTGCCAGCAGCTTAACCGGGAGCACAGATACGCAGTATTTT CASSLTGSTDTQYF
- - TRBJ2-1 TRBV10-3 TGTGCCATCAGTGTACTAGTTTTGACGGACAATGAGCGGTTCTTC CAISVLVLTDNERFF
- - TRBJ2-3 TRBV4-1 TGCGCCAGCAGCCAAGATACCAGGGCATCAGATACGCAGTATTTT CASSQDTRASDTQYF
TRBD1 - TRBJ1-2 TRBV11-2 TGTGCCAGCAGCCAGCTGGGACAGGGGGCGCGGGCTAACTATGGCTACACCTTC CASSQLGQGARANYGYTF
- - TRBJ2-1 TRBV7-8 TGTGCCAGCGCCTTCCGGCGAGGGCCGAGCTCCTACAATGAGCAGTTCTTC CASAFRRGPSSYNEQFF
- - TRBJ2-7 TRBV7-9 TGTGCCAGCAGCTTTGGGGGGGCGTTCAACGAGCAGTACTTC CASSFGGAFNEQYF
- - TRBJ2-7 TRBV11-1 TGTGCCAGCAGCACCAACAGGGTCGAGCAGTACTTC CASSTNRVEQYF
TRBD2 once TRBJ2-1 TRBV20-1 TGCAGTGCTAGAGATTGGCGGGGGACTTACAATGAGCAGTTCTTC CSARDWRGTYNEQFF
TRBD1 - TRBJ1-4 TRBV7-9 TGTGCCAGCAGCCGCCGGGACAGGGAAGGCGAAAAACTGTTTTTT CASSRRDREGEKLFF
TRBD1 - TRBJ2-5 TRBV10-3 TGTGCCATCAGTGAGCCGGGACAGGGGGCTTTGCAGACCCAGTACTTC CAISEPGQGALQTQYF
- few TRBJ1-2 TRBV7-9 TGTGCCAGCAGCGGGACGAGGGCCCACGGCTACACCTTC CASSGTRAHGYTF
- - TRBJ1-2 TRBV7-9 TGTGCCAGCAGCTTGATCCGGGGCGGGTATGGCTACACCTTC CASSLIRGGYGYTF
- - TRBJ1-5 TRBV2 TGTGCCAGCAGTGCACAAGGGGGTCAGCCCCAGCATTTT CASSAQGGQPQHF
TRBD1 - TRBJ2-3 TRBV12-5 TGTGCTAGTGGCTCAGGACAGGGGTACGATACGCAGTATTTT CASGSGQGYDTQYF
- - TRBJ1-2 TRBV28 TGTGCCAGCAGTCCGCCCGTTAGGGATCTCTATGGCTACACCTTC CASSPPVRDLYGYTF
TRBD1 - TRBJ2-1 TRBV6-1 TGTGCCAGTTCGTACAGGGGTCATGAGCAGTTCTTC CASSYRGHEQFF
TRBD2 - TRBJ2-1 TRBV11-2 TGTGCCAGCAGCTTAAGTCAGAGACTAGCGGGGGCCCTCAATGAGCAGTTCTTC CASSLSQRLAGALNEQFF
TRBD1 - TRBJ1-2 TRBV5-4 TGTGCCAGCAGGGATCCGGGACAGGGGCCCTATGGCTACACCTTC CASRDPGQGPYGYTF
TRBD1 - TRBJ1-5 TRBV27 TGTGCCAGCAGTCCGGGACAGGCAAATCAGCCCCAGCATTTT CASSPGQANQPQHF
- - TRBJ1-1 TRBV27 TGTGCCAGCAGTTTGGCGGGCGGGGCTGAAGCTTTCTTT CASSLAGGAEAFF
TRBD2 - TRBJ2-3 TRBV6-4 TGTGCCAGCAGTGACTCCATGCGGGAGGGGTCAGATACGCAGTATTTT CASSDSMREGSDTQYF
- - TRBJ2-5 TRBV27 TGTGCCAGCAGTTTCTTTTACCAAGAGACCCAGTACTTC CASSFFYQETQYF
- - TRBJ1-2 TRBV30 TGTGCCTGGAGTGCCCGGTCCGGGGCCAACTATGGCTACACCTTC CAWSARSGANYGYTF
- - TRBJ2-7 TRBV29-1 TGCAGCGGCCTCGGGGGCCAATCCTACGAGCAGTACTTC CSGLGGQSYEQYF
- - TRBJ2-1 TRBV30 TGTGCCTGGAGTGTACTAGGGAATGAGCAGTTCTTC CAWSVLGNEQFF
- - TRBJ2-1 TRBV12-3/TRBV12-4 TGTGCCAGCAGCTGCGCTTTGGTCAATGAGCAGTTCTTC CASSCALVNEQFF
- - TRBJ2-5 TRBV15 TGTGCCACCAGCAGAGGCCCACGGGACATCGAGACCCAGTACTTC CATSRGPRDIETQYF
- - TRBJ2-1 TRBV27 TGTGCCACATTCTACAATGAGCAGTTCTTC CATFYNEQFF
- - TRBJ2-7 TRBV7-6 TGTGCCAGCAGCTTATATCCGGCCGGAAGCTACGAGCAGTACTTC CASSLYPAGSYEQYF
- - TRBJ2-3 TRBV6-6 TGTGCCAGCTCACCGGGACTCCGAATAGATACGCAGTATTTT CASSPGLRIDTQYF
TRBD1 - TRBJ2-7 TRBV7-9 TGTGCCAGCAGCTTCGACCGGGACAGGGGAGGACACGAGCAGTACTTC CASSFDRDRGGHEQYF